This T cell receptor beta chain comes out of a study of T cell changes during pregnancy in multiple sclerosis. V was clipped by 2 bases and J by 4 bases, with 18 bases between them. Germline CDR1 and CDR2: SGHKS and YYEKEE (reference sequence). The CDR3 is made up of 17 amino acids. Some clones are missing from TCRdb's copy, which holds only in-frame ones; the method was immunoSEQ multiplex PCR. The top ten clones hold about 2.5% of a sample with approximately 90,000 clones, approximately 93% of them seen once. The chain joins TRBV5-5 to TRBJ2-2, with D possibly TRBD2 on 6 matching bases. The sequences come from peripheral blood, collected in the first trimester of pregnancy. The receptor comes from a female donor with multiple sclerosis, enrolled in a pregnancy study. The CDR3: CASSFTPGRGGTGELFF. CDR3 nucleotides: TGTGCCAGCAGCTTTACCCCGGGGCGGGGTGGCACCGGGGAGCTGTTTTTT.